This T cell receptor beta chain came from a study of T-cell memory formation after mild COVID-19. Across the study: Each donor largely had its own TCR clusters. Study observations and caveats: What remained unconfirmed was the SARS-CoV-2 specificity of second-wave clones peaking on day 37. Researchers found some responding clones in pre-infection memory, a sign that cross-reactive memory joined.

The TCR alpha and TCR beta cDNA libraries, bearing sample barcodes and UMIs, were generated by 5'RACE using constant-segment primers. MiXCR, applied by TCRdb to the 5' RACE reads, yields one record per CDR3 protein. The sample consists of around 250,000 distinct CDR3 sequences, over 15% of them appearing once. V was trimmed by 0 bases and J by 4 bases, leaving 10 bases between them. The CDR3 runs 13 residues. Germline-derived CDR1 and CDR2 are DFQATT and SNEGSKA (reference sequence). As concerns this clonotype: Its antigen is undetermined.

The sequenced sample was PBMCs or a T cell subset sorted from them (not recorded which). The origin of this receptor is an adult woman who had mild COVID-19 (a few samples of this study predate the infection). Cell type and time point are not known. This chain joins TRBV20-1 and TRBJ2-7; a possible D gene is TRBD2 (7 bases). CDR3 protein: CSARDEGGYEQYF. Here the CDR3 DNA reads TGCAGTGCTAGAGACGAGGGGGGGTACGAGCAGTACTTC.